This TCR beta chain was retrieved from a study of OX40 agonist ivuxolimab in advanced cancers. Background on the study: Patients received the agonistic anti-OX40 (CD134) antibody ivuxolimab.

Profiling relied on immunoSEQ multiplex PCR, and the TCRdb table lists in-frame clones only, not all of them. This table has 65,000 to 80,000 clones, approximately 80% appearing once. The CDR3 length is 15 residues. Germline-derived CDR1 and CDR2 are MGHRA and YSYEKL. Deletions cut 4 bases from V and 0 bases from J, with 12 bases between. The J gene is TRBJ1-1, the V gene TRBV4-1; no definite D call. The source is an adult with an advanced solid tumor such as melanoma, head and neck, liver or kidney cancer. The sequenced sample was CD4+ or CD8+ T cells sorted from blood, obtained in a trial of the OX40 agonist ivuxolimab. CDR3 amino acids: CASSPPHELNTEAFF. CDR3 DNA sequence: TGCGCCAGCAGCCCCCCTCACGAGCTGAACACTGAAGCTTTCTTT.